The clone carrying this T cell receptor beta chain came up a few times. Assay: immunoSEQ multiplex PCR; the TCRdb copy retains only in-frame clones and omits some. The data contain about 400,000 clones, approximately 89% of them singletons. The data derive from a study of blood T cell repertoires in COVID-19. Germline V gene data show CDR1 as SGHRS and CDR2 as YFSETQ. With 0 bases removed from V and 5 bases from J, the gap between germline ends came to 12 bases. CDR3 length equals 14 residues. The sequencing input was PBMCs or T cells enriched from blood (not recorded which). The V gene is TRBV5-1, the J gene TRBJ2-7, with D maybe TRBD2 (5 bases). This TCR was recovered from a woman aged 25-40 years who had recovered from COVID-19. The CDR3, as DNA: TGCGCCAGCAGCTTGGGATGGGAGAGAGACGAGCAGTACTTC. It codes for CASSLGWERDEQYF.